This T cell receptor beta chain was found in a study of T cells in Graves' hyperthyroidism and ophthalmopathy. The overall study: The blood sample was taken at first diagnosis, before treatment began.

The source material, RNA transcripts, was used to amplify TCR beta CDR3 regions. The TCR CDR3 first-round RT-PCR relied on the HTBI primer set. Via MiXCR, TCRdb re-called the multiplex PCR reads, giving one row per CDR3 protein. The repertoire includes 560,000 or so distinct CDR3 sequences, around 20% of them detected once, and 47% sits in the top ten. The germline V gene encodes CDR1 SGHAT and CDR2 FQDESV (reference sequence). This CDR3 has 12 residues. The sample holds a few counts of this clonotype. No antigen is known for it. Sequence at one end of the junction differs from germline and may be a read error. Notes on the study in general: Through a model of 13 V-J features, ophthalmopathy was separated from stable hyperthyroidism. Most expanded thyroid clonotypes above 0.001 also appeared in blood.

This TCR came from a man between 35 and 55 years old with Graves' ophthalmopathy. V usage is TRBV11-1 and J usage is TRBJ2-5; D may be TRBD2 (6 bases). Sequenced material: blood. DNA of the CDR3: TGTGCCAGCAGCCCATCCACCGGGGGACGGCACTTC. Amino acids: CASSPSTGGRHF.